These 4 T cell receptor beta chains share one sample of origin, sequenced in a study of shared clonotypes between healthy human individuals (dated by TCRdb to the early 2020s). CD8 naive samples were obtained by positive selection for CCR7 among CD45RO-negative cells, yielding a CD45RA+CCR7+ population from which TemRA cells were excluded. Libraries were built with the immunoSEQ multiplex PCR assay. Not all clones reach the TCRdb copy of this immuneACCESS table, which keeps in-frame sequences only. Checked studies attribute under half of the gap to unresolved V genes and leave the rest unexplained. The sample yields fewer than 1 million clones; 90% to 97% were counted once. The ten largest clones represent less than 0.25% of the sample. The sequenced material came from naive CD8+ T cells sorted from blood. The sample's cell subset or site label is to be understood as: CD45RA+CCR7+. These receptor sequences come from a man aged 25 to 40 in good health.

V and J are TRBV7-9 and TRBJ2-5; no clear D. From germline, CDR1 is SEHNR and CDR2 FQNEAQ (reference sequence). The CDR3 runs 16 residues. Trimming stripped 1 base from V and 2 bases from J, with 14 bases between. Here the CDR3 reads CASSLGPRTLQETQYF. The CDR3 DNA reads TGTGCCAGCAGCTTAGGCCCGCGGACGTTACAAGAGACCCAGTACTTC.

Points on this clone: In the same sample, other DNA sequences code for this CDR3. The genes are TRBV27 and TRBJ2-7; D not resolved. Trimming cost V 6 bases and J 4 bases, with 7 bases left between them. Germline V gene lookup returns CDR1 MNHEY and CDR2 SMNVEV (reference sequence). The CDR3 length is 11 residues. The chain's CDR3 is CASSDGYEQYF. CDR3 DNA sequence: TGTGCCAGCAGCGACGGATACGAGCAGTACTTC.

V is TRBV4-1 and J is TRBJ1-2; D gene uncertain. Trimming removed 3 bases at V and 8 bases at J, with 22 bases between. Germline CDR1 reads MGHRA; CDR2 reads YSYEKL. The CDR3 consists of 16 residues. The CDR3 spells CASSQALDPLSGGYTF. The CDR3 DNA is TGCGCCAGCAGCCAGGCCCTGGACCCCCTGAGCGGCGGCTACACCTTC.

This clone was counted a few times. The genes are TRBV5-5 and TRBJ2-1, with 10 bases that match TRBD1. The V and J ends lost 4 bases and 6 bases, in that order; junction bases with no gene match: 10. Per germline, CDR1 SGHKS and CDR2 YYEKEE (reference sequence). There are 16 residues in the CDR3. CDR3 nucleotide sequence: TGTGCCAGCAGCCCTCACCCGGGACAGGGGATCAATGAGCAGTTCTTC. Its protein is CASSPHPGQGINEQFF.